This T cell receptor (beta chain) was captured by sequencing in a study of cytomegalovirus exposure and HLA in healthy donors. Amplification used 60 Vbeta primers and 13 Jbeta primers. Data came from immunoSEQ multiplex PCR; TCRdb stores just in-frame clones and leaves some out. The sample consists of just over 150,000 clones, around 84% of them appearing once. With V trimmed by 4 bases and J by 5 bases, 3 bases remained unmatched. There are 13 residues in the CDR3. Germline V lookup: CDR1 MDHEN, CDR2 SYDVKM. Sequenced material: PBMCs. This sequence was found in a man between 18 and 35 years old in good health and CMV-seronegative. The rearrangement uses TRBV28 and TRBJ2-5, with 8 bases that match TRBD1. CDR3 coding DNA: TGTGCCAGCAGTTGGGGACAGGTGGAGACCCAGTACTTC. Its translation is CASSWGQVETQYF.